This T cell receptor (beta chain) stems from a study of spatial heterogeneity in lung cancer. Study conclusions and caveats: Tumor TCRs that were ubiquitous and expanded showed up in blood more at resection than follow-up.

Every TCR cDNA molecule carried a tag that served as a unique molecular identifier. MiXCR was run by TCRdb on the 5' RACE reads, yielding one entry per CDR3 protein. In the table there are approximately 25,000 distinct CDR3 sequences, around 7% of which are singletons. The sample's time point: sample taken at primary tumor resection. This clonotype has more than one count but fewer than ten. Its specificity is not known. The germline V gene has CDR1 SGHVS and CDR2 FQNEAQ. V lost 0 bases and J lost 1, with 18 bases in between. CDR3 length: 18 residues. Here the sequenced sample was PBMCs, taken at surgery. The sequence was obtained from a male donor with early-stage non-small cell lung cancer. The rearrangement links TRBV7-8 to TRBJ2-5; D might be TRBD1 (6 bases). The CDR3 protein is CASSLAGRQVGLQETQYF. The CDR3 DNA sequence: TGTGCCAGCAGCTTAGCGGGTCGACAGGTGGGCCTCCAAGAGACCCAGTACTTC.